This TCR beta chain was found in a study of regulatory T cells in long-lasting Graves disease. Study-level information: Patients newly diagnosed with Graves' had been on antithyroid drugs for under 3 months.

Documented time point: newly diagnosed GD, antithyroid drugs for less than 3 months. Extracted PBMC RNA gave rise to the TCR library. As collected, the peripheral blood samples measured 7.5 to 10 milliliters each and went into EDTA tubes. In building TCR beta libraries, iRepertoire HTBI primers were used together with Arm-PCR of CDR3 regions. Each CDR3 protein is one row after TCRdb ran MiXCR on the multiplex PCR reads. The sample lists fewer than 450,000 distinct CDR3 sequences, 15% seen once, with over 7% in the top ten. This CDR3 spans 13 amino acids. V lost 5 bases to trimming and J lost 5 bases, with 12 bases between them. Germline V gives CDR1 SEHNR, CDR2 FQNEAQ (reference sequence). The same sample was also used in a study of T cells in Graves' hyperthyroidism and ophthalmopathy. Turning to that study: In making diagnoses, clinical symptoms, serum thyroxine and TRAb, thyroid ultrasound and orbital computed tomography were all used. The TCR CDR3 was amplified in a first-round RT-PCR using the HTBI primer set.

This TCR derives from a woman aged 35 to 49 with Graves disease. The material was peripheral blood mononuclear cells (PBMCs), obtained at new diagnosis, from a patient treated with antithyroid drugs. The rearrangement links TRBV7-9 to TRBJ2-5; no clear D. The CDR3 bases are TGTGCCAGCAGCGTCGGTACTGGGGAGACCCAGTACTTC. This codes for CASSVGTGETQYF.